The next 21 T cell receptor beta chains were all read from a single sample in a study of cytotoxic CD8 clonotypes in ibrutinib-treated CLL. The repertoire was sequenced with immunoSEQ multiplex PCR; TCRdb's copy has only in-frame clones and lacks some. This table has about 130,000 clones, approximately 81% appearing once. The starting material was PBMCs, obtained after 24 months of ibrutinib treatment. The receptors stem from a human donor with chronic lymphocytic leukemia.

The rearrangement uses TRBV4-3 and TRBJ1-4; TRBD1 aligns across 10 bases. Germline V gene lookup returns CDR1 LGHNA and CDR2 YSLEER. The CDR3 extends over 15 amino acids. J gave up 11 bases and V 2 bases, and 8 bases lay outside the gene matches. The CDR3 nucleotides are TGCGCCAGCAGCCAACTGGGACAGGGGTTCAGTAAACTGTTTTTT. Amino acid sequence: CASSQLGQGFSKLFF.

The V and J genes are TRBV7-9 and TRBJ1-2; 8 bases match TRBD1. Germline CDR1 SEHNR, CDR2 FQNEAQ (reference sequence). Unmatched junction bases numbered 7, after V lost 5 bases and J lost 2 bases. This CDR3 comprises 15 residues. The CDR3 protein is CASSLGQGYNYGYTF. The CDR3 DNA sequence: TGTGCCAGCAGCCTCGGACAGGGTTACAACTATGGCTACACCTTC.

This clone has just one count. The chain couples TRBV15 to TRBJ1-1; D is perhaps TRBD1 (5 bases). The CDR3 runs 15 residues. Germline V gives CDR1 LNHNV, CDR2 YYDKDF (reference sequence). Trimming took off 0 bases at V and 5 bases at J, with 13 bases between the two ends. The CDR3 sequence is CATSRDHGGRTEAFF. The CDR3 region has the DNA TGTGCCACCAGCAGAGATCACGGGGGAAGGACTGAAGCTTTCTTT.

This chain joins TRBV27 and TRBJ2-7; a possible D gene is TRBD1 (6 bases). The germline CDR1 and CDR2 sequences are MNHEY and SMNVEV (reference sequence). This CDR3 comprises 16 residues. The V end was cut by 3 bases, the J end by 2 bases, with 17 bases between. The CDR3 is CASSLGQGPRTYEQYF. CDR3 bases: TGTGCCAGCAGTTTGGGTCAGGGGCCCCGAACCTACGAGCAGTACTTC.

This chain joins TRBV7-6 and TRBJ2-5; D is unresolved. V was pared by 5 bases and J by 7 bases, with 11 bases between. From germline, CDR1 is SGHVS and CDR2 FNYEAQ. This CDR3 has 12 residues. The chain's CDR3 is CASSRTSRTQYF. Here the CDR3 DNA reads TGTGCCAGCAGCCGGACCTCAAGGACCCAGTACTTC.

The gene calls are TRBV10-2 and TRBJ2-5; 8 bases align to TRBD1. The CDR3 has 17 residues. Germline CDR1 and CDR2: WSHSY and SAAADI. With V trimmed by 7 bases and J by 5 bases, 18 bases remained unmatched. The CDR3 loop reads CASNLIGDRRRGETQYF. DNA for the CDR3: TGCGCCAGCAATCTTATAGGGGACAGGCGGCGCGGGGAGACCCAGTACTTC.

The chain carries TRBV6-6 and TRBJ2-1; 7 nucleotides match TRBD2. The CDR3 loop spans 12 amino acids. With 4 bases clipped from V and 12 bases from J, the junction kept 6 bases outside the gene matches. Germline lookup yields CDR1 MNHNY and CDR2 SVGAGI (reference sequence). In DNA form, the CDR3 reads TGTGCCAGCAGTTTTCGGGAGGTGGGGCAGTTCTTC. Translation gives CASSFREVGQFF.

This clone has just one count. The V call is TRBV10-1, the J call TRBJ2-3; the D gene is possibly TRBD2 (5 bases). V lost 0 bases to trimming and J lost 8 bases, with 9 bases between them. The length of the CDR3 is 13 residues. The germline gives CDR1 WNHNN, CDR2 SYGVQD (reference sequence). The CDR3 loop reads CASSESTRGTQYF. In nucleotides, the CDR3 is TGCGCCAGCAGTGAGTCCACTAGAGGTACGCAGTATTTT.

The genes are TRBV6-5 and TRBJ1-2; D gene ambiguous. The CDR3 is 10 residues long. Germline V gives CDR1 MNHEY, CDR2 SVGAGI. Trimming shortened V by 6 bases and J by 7 bases, and 6 bases separated the two germline ends. As DNA, the CDR3 is TGTGCCAGCAGGGGAATTGGCTACACCTTC. Its protein is CASRGIGYTF.

The CDR3 sequence: CASSYSNSANGELFF. CDR3 DNA: TGTGCCAGCAGTTACTCGAATTCAGCAAACGGGGAGCTGTTTTTT. The rearrangement uses TRBV6-5 and TRBJ2-2; no reliable D call. CDR3 length: 15 residues. V lost 0 bases, J lost 7 bases, and 12 bases lay in between. Germline CDR1 is MNHEY and CDR2 is SVGAGI.

The rearrangement uses TRBV29-1 and TRBJ1-5; D unclear. The CDR3 loop spans 12 amino acids. The ends were cut back, 6 bases at V and 0 bases at J, with 6 bases in the middle. In germline, CDR1 is SQVTM, CDR2 ANQGSEA. This CDR3 is CSVQDSNQPQHF. The CDR3, as DNA: TGCAGCGTCCAAGATAGCAATCAGCCCCAGCATTTT.

The V and J genes are TRBV5-5 and TRBJ2-1; perhaps TRBD2 as D (5 bases). V gave up 6 bases and J gave up 1 base, with 17 bases separating them. The CDR3 extends over 16 amino acids. Per germline, CDR1 SGHKS and CDR2 YYEKEE (reference sequence). The CDR3 loop reads CASNTGRGWSYNEQFF. DNA of the CDR3: TGTGCCAGCAACACGGGTCGGGGTTGGTCCTACAATGAGCAGTTCTTC.

The chain carries TRBV15 and TRBJ2-3, with a tentative D call TRBD2 (6 bases). V was trimmed by 5 bases and J by 2 bases, leaving 17 bases between them. The CDR3 length is 16 residues. Germline V lookup: CDR1 LNHNV, CDR2 YYDKDF (reference sequence). The CDR3 DNA follows: TGTGCCACCAGCCGGAATCTAGCGACGTTCACAGATACGCAGTATTTT. It codes for CATSRNLATFTDTQYF.

CDR3 bases: TGCGCCAGCAGCTTGGGTCAGGGGGTAGATACGCAGTATTTT. Its protein is CASSLGQGVDTQYF. The J gene is TRBJ2-3, the V gene TRBV5-1, with 7 bases lining up with TRBD1. CDR3 length: 14 residues. The J segment lost 5 bases and the V segment lost 0 bases, leaving 3 bases of the junction unmatched. Germline CDR1 and CDR2: SGHRS and YFSETQ.

This chain links TRBV28 with TRBJ1-2; D gene ambiguous. In germline, CDR1 is MDHEN, CDR2 SYDVKM. Between the trimmed V and J ends, which lost 5 bases and 1 base, there was a span of 17 bases. This CDR3 spans 16 amino acids. CDR3 amino acids: CASSPPHMTGNYGYTF. The DNA for the CDR3 is TGTGCCAGCAGTCCCCCGCACATGACGGGTAACTATGGCTACACCTTC.

About this clone: This likely comes from a read error, as the CDR3 has no conserved phenylalanine or tryptophan at its end. V is TRBV10-3 and J is TRBJ1-1; 7 bases line up with TRBD1. Per germline, CDR1 ENHRY and CDR2 SYGVKD. CDR3 length: 13 amino acids. V shed 8 bases, J shed 2 bases, and the junction held 5 bases outside the gene matches. The CDR3 region is CAIVRDRNTEAFL. The CDR3 bases are TGTGCCATCGTGCGGGACAGAAACACTGAAGCTTTCCTT.

The chain employs TRBV7-9 and TRBJ2-7; tentatively, D is TRBD1 (6 bases). V dropped 1 base and J dropped 2 bases, with 9 bases sitting between them. CDR1 and CDR2 (germline): SEHNR, FQNEAQ (reference sequence). This CDR3 has 14 amino acids. The CDR3 region is CASSLGGPTYEQYF. As DNA, the CDR3 is TGTGCCAGCAGCTTAGGGGGGCCCACCTACGAGCAGTACTTC. Full variable domain (remainder filled in from reference TRBV7-9 and TRBJ2-7): DTGVSQNPRHKITKRGQNVTFRCDPISEHNRLYWYRQTLGQGPEFLTYFQNEAQLEKSRLLSDRFSAERPKGSFSTLEIQRTEQGDSAMYLCASSLGGPTYEQYFGPGTRLTVT.

This sequence joins TRBV5-4 and TRBJ1-2; 9 bases are shared with TRBD1. The CDR3 is made up of 14 amino acids. The trim removed 4 bases at V and 8 bases at J, leaving 9 bases unmatched. CDR1 and CDR2 from the germline V gene are SGHNT and YYREEE (reference sequence). For the CDR3, the DNA is TGTGCCAGCAGCGCGGACAGGGGAGTTGGCGGCTACACCTTC. Its protein product is CASSADRGVGGYTF.

The chain links TRBV13 to TRBJ2-3; D gene unclear. V was pared by 2 bases and J by 7 bases, with 1 base between. The CDR3 extends over 10 amino acids. Germline loops: CDR1 PRHDT, CDR2 FYEKMQ (reference sequence). The CDR3, as DNA: TGTGCCAGCAGCTTATATACGCAGTATTTT. Its translation is CASSLYTQYF.

The chain combines TRBV28 with TRBJ2-1, with a tentative D call TRBD1 (6 bases). V was clipped by 4 bases and J by 7 bases, with 23 bases between them. Germline lookup yields CDR1 MDHEN and CDR2 SYDVKM. This CDR3 has 17 residues. The DNA of the CDR3 is TGTGCCAGCAGTTCCAGTAATGGCAGGGGAAATGGGAATGAGCAGTTCTTC. Translated: CASSSSNGRGNGNEQFF.

This clone was seen a handful of times. The chain uses TRBV7-9 and TRBJ1-4, with D unclear. The CDR3 is made up of 13 amino acids. Looked up from germline, CDR1 is SEHNR and CDR2 is FQNEAQ (reference sequence). Trimming took off 4 bases at V and 8 bases at J, with 11 bases between the two ends. CDR3 coding DNA: TGTGCCAGCAGCTCTCCGGGTTCCGAAAAACTGTTTTTT. It codes for CASSSPGSEKLFF.